This T cell receptor (beta chain) emerged from a study of blood T cell repertoires in COVID-19. Study-wide context: Both acute and convalescent COVID-19 samples were obtained from the United States, Italy and Spain. PBMCs, B-cell-depleted T cells, or T cells were the source of the cDNA or gDNA that made up the material.

This clone was seen just once. This same CDR3 is encoded by further DNA sequences in the sample. Authors' data handling: By means of reference gene primer amplification, nucleated cell counts were estimated. Sequencing was performed with immunoSEQ multiplex PCR; in TCRdb, only in-frame clones are kept and a portion is missing. That table furnishes V, J and clone size, whereas the DNA furnished D and trimming. The sample carries around 250,000 clones, 80% to 85% recorded once. This CDR3 spans 14 amino acids. Germline loops: CDR1 SGHTA, CDR2 FQGNSA. Trimming took 1 base from V and 2 from J; bases not matched to a gene: 1.

The sequenced material came from peripheral blood. This sequence was found in a woman aged 18-29 years with acute or convalescent COVID-19. This sequence joins TRBV7-2 and TRBJ2-5; TRBD1 matches 7 bases. The CDR3 loop reads CASSLGTGQETQYF. Here the CDR3 DNA reads TGTGCCAGCAGCTTAGGGACAGGACAAGAGACCCAGTACTTC.